Included here is one T cell receptor beta chain sequence, with context. These data originate in a study of CD8 T cells in Susac syndrome. With random hexamers, 0.5 to 1 ug RNA was reverse transcribed. TCRdb processed the immunoSEQ multiplex PCR reads anew with MiXCR; each CDR3 protein has one entry. The sample consists of about 300,000 distinct CDR3 sequences, about 90% of them appearing once. Trimming stripped 0 bases from V and 6 bases from J, with 5 bases between. Germline V gene lookup returns CDR1 KGHSH and CDR2 LQKENI. The CDR3 totals 13 residues. This rearrangement joins TRBV18 to TRBJ2-2; a weak D match, TRBD2 (5 bases). Sequenced sample: CD4+ T cells from PBMCs. This clonotype was obtained from a human donor with multiple sclerosis. The CDR3 region is CASSPPRAGELFF. The CDR3 region has the DNA TGTGCCAGCTCACCACCGAGGGCCGGGGAGCTGTTTTTT.